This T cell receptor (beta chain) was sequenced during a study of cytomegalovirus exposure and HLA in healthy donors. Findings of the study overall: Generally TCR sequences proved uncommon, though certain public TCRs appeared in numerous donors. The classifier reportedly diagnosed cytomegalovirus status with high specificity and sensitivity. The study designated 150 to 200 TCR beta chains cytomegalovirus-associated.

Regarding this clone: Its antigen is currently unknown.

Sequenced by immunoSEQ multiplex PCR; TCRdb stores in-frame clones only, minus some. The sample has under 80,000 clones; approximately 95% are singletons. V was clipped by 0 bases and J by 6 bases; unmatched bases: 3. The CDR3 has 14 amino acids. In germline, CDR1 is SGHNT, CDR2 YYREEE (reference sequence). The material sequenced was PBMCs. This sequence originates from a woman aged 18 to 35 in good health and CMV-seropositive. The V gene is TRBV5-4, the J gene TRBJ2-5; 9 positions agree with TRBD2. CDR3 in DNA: TGTGCCAGCAGCTTGGAGGCGGGAGGGCAGACCCAGTACTTC. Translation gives CASSLEAGGQTQYF.